The T cell receptor (beta chain) described here comes from a study of brain T cells in children with intractable seizures. Study-wide results and caveats: HCMV serostatus was not known, and viral specificity came from CDR3 similarity only.

TCRdb keeps only in-frame clones here, not all; method: immunoSEQ multiplex PCR. The profile shows about 80,000 clones, around 90% of them singletons. V shed 3 bases, J shed 5 bases, and the junction held 7 bases outside the gene matches. The CDR3 sequence is 17 residues long. Germline V CDR1 and CDR2: SGHKS, YYEKEE (reference sequence). Concerning this clone itself: Its specificity is not known.

This sample comprised peripheral blood, obtained at surgery. This clonotype was sampled from a girl aged 2 to 9 with Rasmussen encephalitis and intractable seizures. The V call is TRBV5-5, the J call TRBJ2-2; TRBD2 matches at 13 bases. This CDR3 is CASSSDTSGRATGELFF. CDR3 in DNA: TGTGCCAGCAGCTCAGACACTAGCGGGAGGGCAACCGGGGAGCTGTTTTTT.